Presented here are 5 T cell receptor beta chains from one specimen sequenced in a study of shared clonotypes between healthy human individuals. This table comes from immunoSEQ multiplex PCR, and its TCRdb copy is limited to in-frame clones, with some not included. The sample yields around 1.1 million clones, approximately 80% seen once. The sample consisted of memory CD4+ T cells from PBMCs. Subset in this sample: CD45RA-negative fraction. The receptor source for this set is a man between 18 and 29 years old in good health. Some clones in this sample may be carry-over from other donors' samples.

The chain has TRBV11-1 and TRBJ2-1; the D gene could be TRBD1 or TRBD2 (7 bases each). CDR3 length equals 14 residues. The V end was cut by 5 bases, the J end by 8 bases, with 16 bases between. Germline V gene lookup returns CDR1 SGHAT and CDR2 FQDESV (reference sequence). CDR3 in DNA: TGTGCCAGCAGCCTCAGGGGGGGGATGCATGAGCAGTTCTTC. Its protein is CASSLRGGMHEQFF. Drawing the rest from reference TRBV11-1 and TRBJ2-1, the complete variable domain is EAEVAQSPRYKITEKSQAVAFWCDPISGHATLYWYRQILGQGPELLVQFQDESVVDDSQLPKDRFSAERLKGVDSTLKIQPAELGDSAMYLCASSLRGGMHEQFFGPGTRLTVL.

The chain uses TRBV7-6 and TRBJ2-1; 8 bases are shared with TRBD2. This CDR3 spans 18 amino acids. The trim removed 5 bases at V and 7 bases at J, leaving 19 bases unmatched. Germline-derived CDR1 and CDR2 are SGHVS and FNYEAQ. CDR3 nucleotides: TGTGCCAGCAGCGGGAATCCCGGCATTGGGACTAGGGGGAATGAGCAGTTCTTC. Amino acid sequence: CASSGNPGIGTRGNEQFF.

As for this clone: The sample holds other DNA sequences that translate to the same CDR3. The chain uses TRBV5-1 and TRBJ2-5; 9 bases agree with TRBD1. V gave up 0 bases and J gave up 4 bases; unmatched junction bases: 1. The CDR3 has 14 amino acids. Germline CDR1 is SGHRS and CDR2 is YFSETQ. CDR3 bases: TGCGCCAGCAGCTTGGGGACAGGGGTAGAGACCCAGTACTTC. This codes for CASSLGTGVETQYF.

This clone was counted once. V gene TRBV27 combines with J gene TRBJ1-1; tentatively, D is TRBD1 (6 bases). From germline, CDR1 is MNHEY and CDR2 SMNVEV (reference sequence). This CDR3 comprises 14 residues. V was trimmed by 3 bases and J by 0 bases, leaving 8 bases between them. CDR3 sequence (DNA): TGTGCCAGCAGTTTTTCAGGGGTGAACACTGAAGCTTTCTTT. It encodes CASSFSGVNTEAFF.

V and J are TRBV9 and TRBJ1-1, with 7 positions matching TRBD1. V shed 0 bases, J shed 10 bases, and the junction held 9 bases outside the gene matches. Germline V lookup: CDR1 SGDLS, CDR2 YYNGEE. The CDR3 sequence is 14 residues long. CDR3 residues: CASSVVGTDIGAFF. CDR3 in DNA: TGTGCCAGCAGCGTAGTAGGGACAGACATTGGAGCTTTCTTT.